Listed below are T cell receptor beta chains from one sample, sequenced in a study of CD4 T cells in relation to SARS-CoV-2 and coronaviruses. Some clones are missing from TCRdb's copy, which holds only in-frame ones; the method was immunoSEQ multiplex PCR. This table holds roughly 18,000 clones, roughly 77% found once. These receptors have no identified antigens. The sample was CD4+ T cells from PBMCs, cultured in vitro. These receptors were obtained from a human donor in good health. CDR3s include the opening cysteine and the closing phenylalanine or tryptophan. D genes are given only for firm matches. Clone size is shown for a subset of rows, as once, few, many or a class of expanded clone.

TRBD1,TRBV19,TRBJ1-2,14,-,CASSGQGIFYGYTF,TGTGCCAGTAGTGGACAGGGGATATTCTATGGCTACACCTTC
TRBD1,TRBV19,TRBJ1-4,15,-,CASSITRDSYEKLFF,TGTGCCAGTAGTATAACCCGGGACAGTTATGAAAAACTGTTTTTT
-,TRBV25-1,TRBJ1-5,14,-,CASSDYRFNQPQHF,TGTGCCAGCAGTGATTACAGGTTCAATCAGCCCCAGCATTTT
TRBD1,TRBV10-1,TRBJ2-1,15,few,CASSSSAGQGFEQFF,TGCGCCAGCAGTTCTTCTGCCGGACAGGGGTTCGAGCAGTTCTTC
-,TRBV28,TRBJ2-5,13,-,CASSWDNQETQYF,TGTGCCAGCAGTTGGGACAATCAAGAGACCCAGTACTTC
-,TRBV6-1,TRBJ2-7,15,few,CASSERQVGGYEQYF,TGTGCCAGCAGTGAGCGACAGGTAGGAGGATACGAGCAGTACTTC
TRBD1,TRBV5-1,TRBJ2-7,16,-,CASSLAAGGSRYEQYF,TGCGCCAGCAGCTTGGCCGCAGGGGGCAGTCGCTACGAGCAGTACTTC
-,TRBV6-1,TRBJ2-7,16,few,CASSVIGGGPSYEQYF,TGTGCCAGCAGTGTAATTGGAGGGGGTCCCTCCTACGAGCAGTACTTC
TRBD1,TRBV10-3,TRBJ1-1,14,-,CAISEGTGNTEAFF,TGTGCCATCAGTGAGGGGACAGGGAACACTGAAGCTTTCTTT
TRBD1,TRBV9,TRBJ2-6,17,once,CASSQGQGRGGANVLTF,TGTGCCAGCAGCCAGGGACAGGGAAGAGGTGGGGCCAACGTCCTGACTTTC
-,TRBV19,TRBJ2-1,15,-,CASSMPSGSDNEQFF,TGTGCCAGTAGTATGCCGTCTGGTTCTGACAATGAGCAGTTCTTC
-,TRBV5-6,TRBJ2-3,14,-,CASSPGDPTDTQYF,TGTGCCAGCAGCCCTGGGGACCCCACAGATACGCAGTATTTT
-,TRBV11-3,TRBJ2-5,12,-,CASSLNQETQYF,TGTGCCAGCAGCTTAAACCAAGAGACCCAGTACTTC
-,TRBV5-5,TRBJ2-3,12,few,CASSFPQYTQYF,TGTGCCAGCAGCTTCCCACAATATACGCAGTATTTT
TRBD2,TRBV9,TRBJ2-1,15,-,CASSVAGREWSEQFF,TGTGCCAGCAGCGTAGCCGGGCGGGAGTGGAGTGAGCAGTTCTTC
TRBD1,TRBV10-3,TRBJ1-1,13,-,CAISRQGSPEAFF,TGTGCCATCAGCAGACAGGGGAGCCCTGAAGCTTTCTTT
-,TRBV6-5,TRBJ2-7,12,-,CASSKTYYEQYF,TGTGCCAGCAGTAAGACATACTACGAGCAGTACTTC
-,TRBV5-1,TRBJ1-5,15,-,CASSASGRADQPQHF,TGCGCCAGCAGCGCCTCTGGCAGGGCGGATCAGCCCCAGCATTTT
-,TRBV29-1,TRBJ1-6,12,few,CSVRAGKSPLHF,TGCAGCGTTAGGGCAGGGAAGTCACCCCTCCACTTT
TRBD2,TRBV6-4,TRBJ2-1,15,-,CASSAGTSGNNEQFF,TGTGCCAGCAGTGCCGGGACTAGCGGGAACAATGAGCAGTTCTTC
-,TRBV7-7,TRBJ2-2,15,-,CASSSRADHTGELFF,TGTGCCAGCAGCTCCCGGGCGGACCACACCGGGGAGCTGTTTTTT
-,TRBV10-1,TRBJ1-2,14,-,CASSESTGPYGYTF,TGCGCCAGCAGTGAGTCTACAGGACCCTATGGCTACACCTTC
-,TRBV21-1,TRBJ2-7,13,-,CASSTSSGYEQYF,TGTGCCAGCAGCACTTCATCAGGCTACGAGCAGTACTTC
-,TRBV18,TRBJ1-2,17,-,CASSLNPTFRGHITYTF,TGTGCCAGCTCCCTAAACCCTACCTTCCGCGGACACATAACCTACACCTTC
-,TRBV6-5,TRBJ2-7,14,-,CASSPRQEIYEQYF,TGTGCCAGCAGCCCACGACAGGAGATCTACGAGCAGTACTTC
-,TRBV5-4,TRBJ2-5,12,-,CASSPNSETQYF,TGTGCCAGCAGCCCCAACTCAGAGACCCAGTACTTC
-,TRBV7-9,TRBJ2-2,16,-,CASSLLASRFTGELFF,TGTGCCAGCAGCTTACTGGCCAGCCGTTTCACCGGGGAGCTGTTTTTT
TRBD2,TRBV29-1,TRBJ2-5,19,-,CSVSRQDVSGTSGKETQYF,TGCAGCGTTTCAAGACAGGATGTTTCCGGGACTAGCGGGAAAGAGACCCAGTACTTC
TRBD2,TRBV2,TRBJ2-2,14,-,CASSDLAGVRELFF,TGTGCCAGCAGTGACCTAGCGGGAGTGCGGGAGCTGTTTTTT
TRBD1,TRBV27,TRBJ2-5,14,-,CASSLATGEETQYF,TGTGCCAGCAGTTTGGCCACAGGGGAAGAGACCCAGTACTTC
-,TRBV20-1,TRBJ2-1,11,-,CSAPLNNEQFF,TGCAGTGCCCCGCTGAATAATGAGCAGTTCTTC
-,TRBV3-1/TRBV3-2,TRBJ2-2,13,-,CASSHADTGELFF,TGTGCCAGCAGCCATGCGGACACCGGGGAGCTGTTTTTT
TRBD2,TRBV5-4,TRBJ2-1,15,-,CASSLRTSGTNEQFF,TGTGCCAGCAGCTTACGGACTAGCGGAACCAATGAGCAGTTCTTC
TRBD1,TRBV4-1,TRBJ1-1,16,few,CASSQVRDRVDTEAFF,TGCGCCAGCAGCCAAGTCCGGGACAGGGTCGACACTGAAGCTTTCTTT
TRBD1,TRBV19,TRBJ1-1,16,-,CASSSGTAAFDTEAFF,TGTGCCAGTAGTAGTGGGACAGCTGCGTTTGACACTGAAGCTTTCTTT
-,TRBV5-1,TRBJ1-5,16,-,CASSPGDRSSNQPQHF,TGCGCCAGCAGCCCAGGTGACAGGAGTAGCAATCAGCCCCAGCATTTT
TRBD1,TRBV5-6,TRBJ2-7,13,-,CASSPGQNYEQYF,TGTGCCAGCAGCCCGGGACAGAACTACGAGCAGTACTTC
TRBD1,TRBV4-1,TRBJ1-4,17,-,CASSKGAPYRGDEKLFF,TGCGCCAGCAGCAAGGGTGCGCCGTACAGGGGTGACGAAAAACTGTTTTTT
TRBD1,TRBV6-5,TRBJ2-2,12,-,CASSQGVGELFF,TGTGCCAGCAGCCAGGGGGTCGGGGAGCTGTTTTTT
-,TRBV6-5,TRBJ1-5,13,-,CASTRRVNQPQHF,TGTGCCAGCACGCGCAGGGTAAATCAGCCCCAGCATTTT
-,TRBV27,TRBJ1-5,14,-,CASSLWQGMKPQHF,TGTGCCAGCAGTTTATGGCAGGGGATGAAGCCCCAGCATTTT
TRBD1,TRBV5-5,TRBJ1-1,13,-,CASSLYRGTEAFF,TGTGCCAGCAGCCTATACAGGGGAACTGAAGCTTTCTTT
-,TRBV18,TRBJ2-6,13,-,CASSPPSGIVLTF,TGTGCCAGCTCACCGCCCTCCGGGATCGTCCTGACTTTC
-,TRBV19,TRBJ2-1,12,-,CASGQTFNEQFF,TGTGCCAGTGGCCAGACTTTCAATGAGCAGTTCTTC
-,TRBV7-3,TRBJ2-1,15,few,CASSLWSSGTNEQFF,TGTGCCAGCAGCTTATGGAGTTCGGGAACCAATGAGCAGTTCTTC
-,TRBV28,TRBJ1-5,14,-,CASSFRATNQPQHF,TGTGCCAGCAGTTTCCGAGCTACCAATCAGCCCCAGCATTTT
TRBD2,TRBV13,TRBJ2-5,16,-,CASSFLSSGTGRTQYF,TGTGCCAGCAGCTTTCTTAGTAGCGGGACGGGACGGACCCAGTACTTC
TRBD2,TRBV18,TRBJ2-1,15,-,CASSPPASGSNEQFF,TGTGCCAGCTCACCGCCGGCTAGCGGGAGCAATGAGCAGTTCTTC
TRBD1,TRBV2,TRBJ2-7,14,-,CASSNRGLLGEQYF,TGTGCCAGCAGTAACAGGGGCCTCCTAGGCGAGCAGTACTTC
TRBD1,TRBV28,TRBJ1-1,14,once,CASSRQGIVAEAFF,TGTGCCAGCAGCCGACAGGGGATCGTCGCTGAAGCTTTCTTT
-,TRBV9,TRBJ2-7,13,-,CASSPRLAAEQYF,TGTGCCAGCAGCCCGAGATTAGCGGCCGAGCAGTACTTC
-,TRBV12-3/TRBV12-4,TRBJ2-3,13,few,CASRRDGGDTQYF,TGTGCCAGCAGACGGGATGGGGGGGATACGCAGTATTTT
-,TRBV7-2,TRBJ1-3,13,-,CASSLNFGNTIYF,TGTGCCAGCAGCCTCAATTTTGGAAACACCATATATTTT